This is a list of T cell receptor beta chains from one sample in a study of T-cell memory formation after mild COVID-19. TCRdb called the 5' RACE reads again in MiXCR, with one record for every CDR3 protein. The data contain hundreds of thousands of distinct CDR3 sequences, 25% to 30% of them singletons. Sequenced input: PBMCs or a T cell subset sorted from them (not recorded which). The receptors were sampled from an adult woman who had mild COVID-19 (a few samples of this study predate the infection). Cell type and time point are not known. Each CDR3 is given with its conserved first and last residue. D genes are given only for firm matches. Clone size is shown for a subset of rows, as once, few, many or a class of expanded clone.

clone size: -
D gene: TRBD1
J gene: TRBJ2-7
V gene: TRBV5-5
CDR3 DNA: TGTGCCAGCAGCACAGACCTAGGACAGGCGACCTACGAGCAGTACTTC
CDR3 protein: CASSTDLGQATYEQYF

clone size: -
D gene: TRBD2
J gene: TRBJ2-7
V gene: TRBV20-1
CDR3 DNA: TGCAGTGCTAAATGGACTAGCGGGGCCTACGAGCAGTACTTC
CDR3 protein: CSAKWTSGAYEQYF

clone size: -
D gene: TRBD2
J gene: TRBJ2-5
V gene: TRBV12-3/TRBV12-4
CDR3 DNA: TGTGCCAGCAGTTTATGGGGCGGGGGGGCCGTGGAGACCCAGTACTTC
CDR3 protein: CASSLWGGGAVETQYF

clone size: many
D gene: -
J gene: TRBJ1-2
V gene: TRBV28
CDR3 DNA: TGTGCCAGCAGCGAGTTTGGCTATGGCTACACCTTC
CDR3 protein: CASSEFGYGYTF

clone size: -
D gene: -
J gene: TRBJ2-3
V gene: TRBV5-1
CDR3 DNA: TGCGCCAGCAGCTTGGGAGGAGGAGCTAGCACAGATACGCAGTATTTT
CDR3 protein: CASSLGGGASTDTQYF

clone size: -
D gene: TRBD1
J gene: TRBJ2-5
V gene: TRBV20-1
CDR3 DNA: TGCAGTGCCCCGACAGGGGGCGAGACCCAGTACTTC
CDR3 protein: CSAPTGGETQYF

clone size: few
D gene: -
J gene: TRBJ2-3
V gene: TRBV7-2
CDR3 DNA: TGTGCCAGCAGCGTCCAGGGTTACCCCCCCGATACGCAGTATTTT
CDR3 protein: CASSVQGYPPDTQYF

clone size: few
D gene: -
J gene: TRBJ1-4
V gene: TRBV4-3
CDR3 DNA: TGCGCCAGCAGCCAGGGGCTAGTGGAGGAAAAACTGTTTTTT
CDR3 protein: CASSQGLVEEKLFF

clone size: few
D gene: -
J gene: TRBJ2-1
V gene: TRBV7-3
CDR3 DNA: TGTGCCAGCAGCTTATTGGGGAGGTACAATGAGCAGTTCTTC
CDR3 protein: CASSLLGRYNEQFF

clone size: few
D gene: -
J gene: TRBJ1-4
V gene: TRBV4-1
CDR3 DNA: TGCGCCAGCAGCCGAGGGAGGGAGGAGAAACTGTTTTTT
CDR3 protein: CASSRGREEKLFF

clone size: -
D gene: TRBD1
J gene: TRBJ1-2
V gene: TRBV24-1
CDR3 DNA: TGTGCCACCAGCTCGGCCGGGACAGGCTATGGCTACACCTTC
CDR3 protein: CATSSAGTGYGYTF

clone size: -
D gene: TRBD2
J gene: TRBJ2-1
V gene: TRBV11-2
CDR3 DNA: TGTGCCAGCACCGGCGGGTCGGGGGGGCTGGGGAATGAGCAGTTCTTC
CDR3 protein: CASTGGSGGLGNEQFF

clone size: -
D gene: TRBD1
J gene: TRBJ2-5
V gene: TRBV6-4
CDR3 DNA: TGTGCCAGCAGTGACGACAGGGACCAAGAGACCCAGTACTTC
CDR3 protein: CASSDDRDQETQYF

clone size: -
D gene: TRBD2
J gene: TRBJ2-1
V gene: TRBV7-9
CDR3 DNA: TGTGCCAGCAGCTACCCCGGGACTAGCGTTGGTGAGCAGTTCTTC
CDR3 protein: CASSYPGTSVGEQFF

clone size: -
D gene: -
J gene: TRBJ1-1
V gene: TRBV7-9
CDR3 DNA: TGTGCCAGCAGTCCACGGCGGGAAATGACTGAAGCTTTCTTT
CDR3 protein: CASSPRREMTEAFF

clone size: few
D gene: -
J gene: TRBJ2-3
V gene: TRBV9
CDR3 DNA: TGTGCCAGCAGCGTCGGGACGGTAGATACGCAGTATTTT
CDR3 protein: CASSVGTVDTQYF

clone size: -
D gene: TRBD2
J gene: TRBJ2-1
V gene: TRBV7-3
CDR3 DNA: TGTGCCAGCAGCTTAAGCGGGGGGCACGGCAATGAGCAGTTCTTC
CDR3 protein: CASSLSGGHGNEQFF

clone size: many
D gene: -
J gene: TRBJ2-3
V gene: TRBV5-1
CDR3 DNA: TGCGCCAGCAGCACCAGAGAAGATACGCAGTATTTT
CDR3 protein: CASSTREDTQYF

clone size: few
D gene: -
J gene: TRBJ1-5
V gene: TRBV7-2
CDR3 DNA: TGTGCCAGCAGCCCTGGGGGGGTGTCGGAGCCCCAGCATTTT
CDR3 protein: CASSPGGVSEPQHF

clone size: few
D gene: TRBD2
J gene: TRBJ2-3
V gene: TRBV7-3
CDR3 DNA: TGTGCCAGCAGCTTAACTAGCGGGGGCGCAGATACGCAGTATTTT
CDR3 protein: CASSLTSGGADTQYF

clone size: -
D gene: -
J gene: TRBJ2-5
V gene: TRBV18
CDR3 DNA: TGTGCCAGCTCACCAAAAGAAGAGACCCAGTACTTC
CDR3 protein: CASSPKEETQYF

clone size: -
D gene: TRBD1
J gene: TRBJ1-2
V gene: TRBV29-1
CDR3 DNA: TGCAGCGTTGTCAACTGGGACAGGGAGGGCTATGGCTACACCTTC
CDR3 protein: CSVVNWDREGYGYTF

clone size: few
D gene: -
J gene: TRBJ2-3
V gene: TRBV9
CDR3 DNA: TGTGCCAGCAGCGTAGCTACAGGGTTAGGCACAGATACGCAGTATTTT
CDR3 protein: CASSVATGLGTDTQYF

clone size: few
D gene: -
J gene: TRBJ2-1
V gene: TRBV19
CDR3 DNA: TGTGCCAGTAGTGGCACTAGCTCCTACAATGAGCAGTTCTTC
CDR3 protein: CASSGTSSYNEQFF

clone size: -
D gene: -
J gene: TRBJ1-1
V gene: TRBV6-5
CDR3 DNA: TGTGCCAGCAGTTACGCAGGGGCGAACACTGAAGCTTTCTTT
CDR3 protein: CASSYAGANTEAFF

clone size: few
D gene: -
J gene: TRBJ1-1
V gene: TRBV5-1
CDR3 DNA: TGCGCCAGCCAACCCAGCAGGCCGAACACTGAAGCTTTCTTT
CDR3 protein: CASQPSRPNTEAFF

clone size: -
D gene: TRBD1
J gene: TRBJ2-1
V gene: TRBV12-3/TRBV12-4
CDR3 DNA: TGTGCCAGCAGTCTCCGGGACAGTCCCTACAATGAGCAGTTCTTC
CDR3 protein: CASSLRDSPYNEQFF

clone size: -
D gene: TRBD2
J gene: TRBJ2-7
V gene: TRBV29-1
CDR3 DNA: TGCAGCGCTTCCGGAGGAGCGGGAAGGTACGAGCAGTACTTC
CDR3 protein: CSASGGAGRYEQYF

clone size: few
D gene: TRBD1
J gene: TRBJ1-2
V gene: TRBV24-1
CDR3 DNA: TGTGCCACCAGTGATTGGACAGGGGGCAGTGGCTACACCTTC
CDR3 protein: CATSDWTGGSGYTF

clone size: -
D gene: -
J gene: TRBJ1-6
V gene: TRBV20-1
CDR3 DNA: TGCAGTGCCCAACCCGGCGGGGCCTATAATTCACCCCTCCACTTT
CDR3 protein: CSAQPGGAYNSPLHF

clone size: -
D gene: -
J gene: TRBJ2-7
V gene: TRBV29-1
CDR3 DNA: TGCAGCGTTGGGGAAAACGGGTTGACCCACGAGCAGTACTTC
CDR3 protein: CSVGENGLTHEQYF

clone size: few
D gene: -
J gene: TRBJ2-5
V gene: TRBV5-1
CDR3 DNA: TGCGCCAGCAGCGCGAGCGAGACCCAGTACTTC
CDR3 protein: CASSASETQYF

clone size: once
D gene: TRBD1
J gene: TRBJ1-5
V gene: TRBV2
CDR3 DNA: TGTGCCATTTGGACAGGGGGAATAGGTCAGCCCCAGCATTTT
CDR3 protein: CAIWTGGIGQPQHF

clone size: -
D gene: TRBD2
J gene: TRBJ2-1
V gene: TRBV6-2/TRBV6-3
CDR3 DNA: TGTGCCAGCAGTTACCCCCTAGCGGGGGGCGTCTATGAGCAGTTCTTC
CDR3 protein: CASSYPLAGGVYEQFF

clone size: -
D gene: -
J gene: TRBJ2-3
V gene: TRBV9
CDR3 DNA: TGTGCCAGCAGCGCGGAAAAACTTCCCACCCGCACAGATACGCAGTATTTT
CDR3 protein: CASSAEKLPTRTDTQYF

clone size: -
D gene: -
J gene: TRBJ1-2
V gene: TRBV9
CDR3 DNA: TGTGCCAGCAGCGTAGATGGAGGGAGAGGGTATGGCTACACCTTC
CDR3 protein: CASSVDGGRGYGYTF

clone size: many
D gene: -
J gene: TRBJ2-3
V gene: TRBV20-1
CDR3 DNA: TGCAGTGCTAGAGGGATATTCCAGGCCACAGATACGCAGTATTTT
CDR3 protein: CSARGIFQATDTQYF

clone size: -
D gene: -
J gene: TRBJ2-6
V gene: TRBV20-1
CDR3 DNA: TGCAGTGCTAGAGGGTCGAAAAGCTCTGGGGCCAACGTCCTGACTTTC
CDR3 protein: CSARGSKSSGANVLTF

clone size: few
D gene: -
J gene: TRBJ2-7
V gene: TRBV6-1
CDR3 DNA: TGTGCCAGCAGTTGGCAGGGGAGCTACGAGCAGTACTTC
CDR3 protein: CASSWQGSYEQYF

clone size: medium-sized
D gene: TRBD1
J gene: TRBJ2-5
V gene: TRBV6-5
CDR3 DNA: TGTGCCAGCAGCCCCGGGACAGACATCTACCAAGAGACCCAGTACTTC
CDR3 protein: CASSPGTDIYQETQYF

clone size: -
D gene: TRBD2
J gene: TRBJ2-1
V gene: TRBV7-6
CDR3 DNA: TGTGCCAGCAGCTTCCTAGCGGGGGCGAGAGAGCAGTTCTTC
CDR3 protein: CASSFLAGAREQFF

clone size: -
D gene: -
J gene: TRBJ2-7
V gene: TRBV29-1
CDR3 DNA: TGCAGCGTTGGGACCTCGTCCTACGAGCAGTACTTC
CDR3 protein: CSVGTSSYEQYF

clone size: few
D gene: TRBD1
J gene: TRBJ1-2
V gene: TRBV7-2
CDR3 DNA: TGTGCCAGCAGCTTTCCACAGGGGGCTCTCTATGGCTACACCTTC
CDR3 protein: CASSFPQGALYGYTF

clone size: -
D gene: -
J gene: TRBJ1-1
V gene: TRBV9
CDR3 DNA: TGTGCCAGCAGCGTAGGAGGGGGGGAGGCTTTCTTT
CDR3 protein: CASSVGGGEAFF

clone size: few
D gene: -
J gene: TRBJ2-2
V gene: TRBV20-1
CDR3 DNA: TGCAGTGCTACGGGGCCATCACAGGGCGGGGAGCTGTTTTTT
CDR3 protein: CSATGPSQGGELFF

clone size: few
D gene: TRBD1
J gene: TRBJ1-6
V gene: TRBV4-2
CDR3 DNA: TGTGCCAGCAGCCAAGAACTCCCAGGGGGGTCACCCCTCCACTTT
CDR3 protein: CASSQELPGGSPLHF

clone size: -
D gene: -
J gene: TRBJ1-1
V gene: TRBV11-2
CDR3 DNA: TGTGCCAGCAGCTTAGGCCCGGGACATCCCGTTTGGATCTTT
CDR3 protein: CASSLGPGHPVWIF

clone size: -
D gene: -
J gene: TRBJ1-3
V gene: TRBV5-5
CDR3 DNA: TGTGCCAGCAGCCCCGGATGGGGATCCGGAAACACCATATATTTT
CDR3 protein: CASSPGWGSGNTIYF

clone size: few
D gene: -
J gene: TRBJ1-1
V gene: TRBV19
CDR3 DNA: TGTGCCAGTAGTATAGTGGCTACAACTGAAGCTTTCTTT
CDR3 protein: CASSIVATTEAFF

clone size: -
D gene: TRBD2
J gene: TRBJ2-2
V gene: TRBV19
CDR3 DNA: TGTGCCAGTAGTTTGGCGGGAGGGCTCGGCACCGGGGAGCTGTTTTTT
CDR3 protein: CASSLAGGLGTGELFF

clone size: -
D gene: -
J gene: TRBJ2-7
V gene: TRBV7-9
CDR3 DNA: TGTGCCAGCAGCTTATCCGGGATCCGAGGGGTCGAGCAGTACTTC
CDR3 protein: CASSLSGIRGVEQYF